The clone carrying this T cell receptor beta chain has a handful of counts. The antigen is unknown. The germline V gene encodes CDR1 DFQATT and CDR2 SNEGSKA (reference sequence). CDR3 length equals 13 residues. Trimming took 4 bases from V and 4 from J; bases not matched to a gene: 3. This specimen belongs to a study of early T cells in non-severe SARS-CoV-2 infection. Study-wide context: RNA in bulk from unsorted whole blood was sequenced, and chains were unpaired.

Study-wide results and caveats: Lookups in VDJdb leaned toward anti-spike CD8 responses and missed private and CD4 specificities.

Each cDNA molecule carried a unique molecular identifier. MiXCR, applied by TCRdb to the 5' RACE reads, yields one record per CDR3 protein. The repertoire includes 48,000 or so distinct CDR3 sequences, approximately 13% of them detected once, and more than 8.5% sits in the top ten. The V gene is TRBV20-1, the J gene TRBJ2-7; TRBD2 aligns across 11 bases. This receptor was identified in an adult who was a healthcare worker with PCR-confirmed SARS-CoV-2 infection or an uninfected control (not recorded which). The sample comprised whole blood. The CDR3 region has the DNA TGCAGTGCTACTAGCGGGGGGCGGTACGAGCAGTACTTC. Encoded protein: CSATSGGRYEQYF.